This TCR beta chain is from a study of CD8 T cells in ankylosing spondylitis. Study-wide results and caveats: There were earlier reports of some motif variants in reactive arthritis synovial fluid and blood. A motif of 8 or 9 highly homologous TCR beta variants was seen as apparently characteristic of ankylosing spondylitis blood. Disease-linked clones were reportedly significantly enriched in matched ankylosing spondylitis synovial fluid. Clones linked to disease, bearing a CD8+ phenotype, were relatively rare in peripheral blood.

About this clonotype itself: Its antigen is unknown.

V was trimmed by 6 bases and J by 2 bases, leaving 15 bases between them. The germline CDR1 and CDR2 sequences are SQVTM and ANQGSEA. The CDR3 contains 14 residues. Preparation of TCR beta libraries was done by quantitative 5'-RACE with molecular barcodes. TCRdb re-called the 5' RACE reads through MiXCR, storing one row per CDR3 protein. The table lists hundreds of thousands of distinct CDR3 sequences, over 9.5% of them singletons. The receptor was isolated from a male donor with ankylosing spondylitis. The V gene is TRBV29-1, the J gene TRBJ2-3, with a tentative D call TRBD1 (6 bases). What was sequenced was blood, either unsorted or a sorted T cell fraction (not recorded which). The CDR3 DNA reads as TGCAGCGTGGCCCCAGGGGCGTCCACAGATACGCAGTATTTT. This encodes CSVAPGASTDTQYF.